This TCR beta chain is drawn from a study of T cells after yellow fever vaccination. TCR cDNA, made by 5'RACE template switching, carried an added universal primer site and UMIs. TCRdb redid the calling of the 5' RACE reads with MiXCR, one entry per CDR3 protein. This sample has around 120,000 distinct CDR3 sequences; around 15% occur once, and the top ten carry approximately 43%. CDR1 and CDR2 (germline): MNHEY, SVGEGT. Trimming stripped 2 bases from V and 8 bases from J, with 13 bases between. The CDR3 length is 14 residues. This clonotype was detected many times. The genes are TRBV6-2 or TRBV6-3 and TRBJ2-1, with a tentative D call TRBD2 (5 bases). This clonotype was obtained from a man between 18 and 29 years old who received the YFV17D yellow fever vaccine. The sequencing here drew on CD8+ T cells sorted from PBMCs, taken 5 days after the yellow fever booster vaccination. The CDR3 coding sequence is TGTGCCAGCAGTTACCCGGACTTGTTGGATGAGCAGTTCTTC. The encoded protein is CASSYPDLLDEQFF.